These 12 T cell receptor beta chains were sequenced from one sample in a study of naive and memory T cell subsets. An equimolar mix of two oligonucleotides served as the beta constant-region primer for TRBC1 and TRBC2. Using its own MiXCR run on the UMI-ligation and nested PCR reads, TCRdb lists one record per CDR3 protein. The data contain 77,000 or so distinct CDR3 sequences, around 13% of them seen just once; the ten biggest clones take up approximately 0.93%. The sequenced material came from central memory CD4+ T cells from blood. The receptors were gathered from a human donor in good health.

V and J are TRBV5-1 and TRBJ2-5; D unresolved. Between the trimmed V and J ends, which lost 3 bases and 3 bases, there was a span of 9 bases. In germline, CDR1 is SGHRS, CDR2 YFSETQ. This CDR3 is 13 amino acids long. CDR3 DNA sequence: TGCGCCAGCAGCTGGGCAGGCGAAGAGACCCAGTACTTC. It specifies CASSWAGEETQYF.

The chain combines TRBV20-1 with TRBJ1-1; possible D gene TRBD1, 6 bases. Germline V gene sequence: CDR1 DFQATT, CDR2 SNEGSKA (reference sequence). This CDR3 region has 15 residues. Trimming removed 5 bases from V and 4 bases from J, with 20 bases in between. The CDR3, as DNA: TGCAGTGCTGCCCAGGCGCGGGGAGGGGGCACTGAAGCTTTCTTT. This gives the protein CSAAQARGGGTEAFF.

The CDR3, as DNA: TGTGCCATCAGTGAGTTACAGGGAGTAGCTGGAAACACCATATATTTT. This encodes CAISELQGVAGNTIYF. The gene calls are TRBV10-3 and TRBJ1-3, with a possible D match to TRBD1 (6 bases). CDR1 is ENHRY, CDR2 SYGVKD, per germline. Trimming shortened V by 1 base and J by 2 bases, and 12 bases separated the two germline ends. The CDR3 contains 16 residues.

The table lists this clonotype with a few counts. The chain recombines TRBV14 with TRBJ2-1; the match to TRBD2 covers 9 bases. CDR1 and CDR2 from the germline V gene are SGHDN and FVKESK. V lost 4 bases to trimming and J lost 7 bases; unmatched junction nucleotides: 8. CDR3 length: 15 residues. The CDR3 sequence: CASSPGVLAGNEQFF. CDR3 coding DNA: TGTGCCAGCAGCCCCGGGGTGCTAGCGGGGAATGAGCAGTTCTTC.

This clonotype was seen repeatedly, ten times or more. The chain has TRBV30 and TRBJ1-5; a weak D match, TRBD1 (6 bases). In germline, CDR1 is GTSNPN, CDR2 SVGIG (reference sequence). The length of the CDR3 is 13 residues. V dropped 2 bases and J dropped 5 bases, with 10 bases sitting between them. The CDR3 coding sequence is TGTGCCTGGAGTACCGCAGGGGATCAGCCCCAGCATTTT. Translation: CAWSTAGDQPQHF.

V and J are TRBV6-5 and TRBJ2-7, with TRBD2 identical over 14 bases. Germline V gene sequence: CDR1 MNHEY, CDR2 SVGAGI. J gave up 13 bases and V 7 bases, and 6 bases lay outside the gene matches. There are 12 residues in the CDR3. In DNA, the CDR3 is TGTGCCAGCAAGGGACTAGCGGGAGAGGAATACTTC. Translation: CASKGLAGEEYF.

This clonotype showed up just a few times. This may be a read error, as it is one base from a much larger clone. The chain links TRBV28 to TRBJ2-5; TRBD2 agrees at 13 bases. CDR1 is MDHEN, CDR2 SYDVKM, per germline. After removal of 4 bases from V and 4 bases from J, the junction contained 9 bases not matched to a gene. This CDR3 has 17 amino acids. CDR3 amino acids: CASSSRRTSGSGETQYF. DNA of the CDR3: TGTGCCAGCAGTTCCCGACGGACTAGCGGGAGCGGAGAGACCCAGTACTTC.

This sequence joins TRBV2 and TRBJ2-3; TRBD2 aligns across 7 bases. CDR1 is SNHLY, CDR2 FYNNEI, per germline. The CDR3 extends over 15 amino acids. The trim removed 4 bases at V and 2 bases at J, leaving 6 bases unmatched. The CDR3 spells CASSVGLAATDTQYF. In nucleotides, the CDR3 is TGTGCCAGCAGTGTAGGGCTAGCGGCCACAGATACGCAGTATTTT.

A single count supports this clonotype. CDR3 residues: CASSSILGEEKLFF. The CDR3 nucleotides are TGCGCCAGCAGCTCTATCCTGGGTGAAGAAAAACTGTTTTTT. The genes are TRBV5-1 and TRBJ1-4; D call uncertain. The CDR3 sequence is 14 residues long. Trimming shortened V by 3 bases and J by 8 bases, and 14 bases separated the two germline ends. The germline V gene encodes CDR1 SGHRS and CDR2 YFSETQ.

This chain links TRBV11-2 with TRBJ1-2, with D uncertain. This CDR3 has 15 amino acids. Trimming removed 3 bases at V and 2 bases at J, with 13 bases between. Germline lookup yields CDR1 SGHAT and CDR2 FQNNGV. The DNA of the CDR3 is TGTGCCAGCAGCTTTTCTCAAGCGATGAACTATGGCTACACCTTC. Translated: CASSFSQAMNYGYTF.

This clonotype was seen many times. The gene calls are TRBV20-1 and TRBJ2-3, with D perhaps matching TRBD1 or TRBD2 (7 bases each). The CDR3 sequence is 17 residues long. From germline, CDR1 is DFQATT and CDR2 SNEGSKA (reference sequence). V shed 4 bases and J shed 5 bases, with 25 bases lying between them. CDR3 sequence: CSATGGGGASKGDTQYF. For the CDR3, the DNA is TGCAGTGCTACAGGGGGGGGAGGGGCGAGCAAGGGAGATACGCAGTATTTT.

This clonotype was seen repeatedly, ten times or more. This rearrangement joins TRBV29-1 to TRBJ2-3; 9 nucleotides match TRBD2. CDR1 is SQVTM and CDR2 is ANQGSEA in the germline V gene. V was clipped by 4 bases and J by 1 base; unmatched bases: 3. The CDR3 runs to 14 residues. CDR3 sequence (DNA): TGCAGCGTTGTGGGCGGGAGGGGCACAGATACGCAGTATTTT. This codes for CSVVGGRGTDTQYF.